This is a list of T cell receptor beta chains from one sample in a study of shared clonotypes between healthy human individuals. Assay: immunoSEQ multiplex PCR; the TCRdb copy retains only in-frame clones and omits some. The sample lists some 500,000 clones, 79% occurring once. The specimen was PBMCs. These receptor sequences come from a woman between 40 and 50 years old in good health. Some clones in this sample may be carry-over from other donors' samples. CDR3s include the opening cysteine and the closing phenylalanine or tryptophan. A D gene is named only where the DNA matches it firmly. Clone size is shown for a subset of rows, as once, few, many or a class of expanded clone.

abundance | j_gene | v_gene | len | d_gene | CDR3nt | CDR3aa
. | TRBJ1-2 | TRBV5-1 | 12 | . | TGCGCCAGCAGCCCGGACTTCTATGGCTACACCTTC | CASSPDFYGYTF
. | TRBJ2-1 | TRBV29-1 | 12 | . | TGCAGCGTTTCTAGCGATTACAATGAGCAGTTCTTC | CSVSSDYNEQFF
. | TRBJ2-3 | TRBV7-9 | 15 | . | TGTGCCAGCACCAACTACGGGAGTAATACAGATACGCAGTATTTT | CASTNYGSNTDTQYF
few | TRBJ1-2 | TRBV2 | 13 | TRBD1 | TGTGCCAGCAGTGAAACAGGGGGCGGCGGCTACACCTTC | CASSETGGGGYTF
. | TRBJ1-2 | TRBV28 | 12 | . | TGTGCCAGCAGTTTACCCCTTTCTGGCTACACCTTC | CASSLPLSGYTF
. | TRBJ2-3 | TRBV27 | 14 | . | TGTGCCAGCAGTTTATTGGACAGCACAGATACGCAGTATTTT | CASSLLDSTDTQYF
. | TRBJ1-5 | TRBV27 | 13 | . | TGTGCCAGCAGCAGCAGGGAAGGTCAGCCCCAGCATTTT | CASSSREGQPQHF
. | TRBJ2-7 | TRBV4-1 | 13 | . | TGCGCCAGCAGCCCATGGACAGCCTACGAGCAGTACTTC | CASSPWTAYEQYF
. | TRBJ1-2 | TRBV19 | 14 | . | TGTGCCAGTAGTATAGAGGCCGATAACTATGGCTACACCTTC | CASSIEADNYGYTF
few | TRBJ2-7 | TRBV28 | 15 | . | TGTGCCAGCAGCTTGAGGGACAAGGCCTCCTACGAGCAGTACTTC | CASSLRDKASYEQYF
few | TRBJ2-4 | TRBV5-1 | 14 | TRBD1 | TGCGCCAGCAGCCGGGGACAGGGAGGGGAAATTCAGTACTTC | CASSRGQGGEIQYF
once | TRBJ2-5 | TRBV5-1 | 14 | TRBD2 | TGCGCCAGCAGCTGGACTAGGGGAGAAGAGACCCAGTACTTC | CASSWTRGEETQYF
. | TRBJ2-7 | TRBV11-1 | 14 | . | TGTGCCAGCAGCTTAAACAGCGATTCCTACGAGCAGTACTTC | CASSLNSDSYEQYF
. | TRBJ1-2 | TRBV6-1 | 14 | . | TGTGCCAGCAGTGAAGGTCGGGAGTACTATGGCTACACCTTC | CASSEGREYYGYTF
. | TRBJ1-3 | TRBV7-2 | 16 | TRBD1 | TGTGCCAGCAGTAGGGACAGCGGCTACTCTGGAAACACCATATATTTT | CASSRDSGYSGNTIYF
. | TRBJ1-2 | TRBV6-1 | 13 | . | TGTGCCAGCAGCACGGACAGCATGGGTGGCTACACCTTC | CASSTDSMGGYTF
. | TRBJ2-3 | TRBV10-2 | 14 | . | TGCGCCAGCTCCCGGAGAGTGGGTACAGATACGCAGTATTTT | CASSRRVGTDTQYF
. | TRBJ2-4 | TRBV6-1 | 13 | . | TGTGCCAGCAGGGGTCCGGCCAAAAACATTCAGTACTTC | CASRGPAKNIQYF
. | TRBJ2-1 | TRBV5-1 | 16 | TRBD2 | TGCGCCAGCAGCCCACTTACTAGCGACTCCTACAATGAGCAGTTCTTC | CASSPLTSDSYNEQFF
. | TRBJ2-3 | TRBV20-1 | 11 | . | TGCAGTGCTAACGGACCCGATACGCAGTATTTT | CSANGPDTQYF
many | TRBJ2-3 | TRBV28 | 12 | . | TGTGCCAGCAGGTTTAGCACAGATACGCAGTATTTT | CASRFSTDTQYF
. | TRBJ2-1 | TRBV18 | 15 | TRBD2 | TGTGCCAGCTCACCACTAGCGGGAGGGCCCACTGAGCAGTTCTTC | CASSPLAGGPTEQFF
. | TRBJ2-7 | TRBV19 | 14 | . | TGTGCCAGCCGAACGGTCTCAAAGGGCTACGAGCAGTACTTC | CASRTVSKGYEQYF
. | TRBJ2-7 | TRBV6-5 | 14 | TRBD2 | TGTGCCAGCAGACGGGAGGGACTGACCTACGAGCAGTACTTC | CASRREGLTYEQYF
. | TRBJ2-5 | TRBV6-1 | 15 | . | TGTGCCAGCAGTGTCCCAGGAAGGGCCCAAGAGACCCAGTACTTC | CASSVPGRAQETQYF
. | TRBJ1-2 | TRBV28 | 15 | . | TGTGCCAGCAGTGAACAGGGACTTTCTAACTATGGCTACACCTTC | CASSEQGLSNYGYTF